This T cell receptor (beta chain) emerged from a study of cytomegalovirus exposure and HLA in healthy donors. Profiling relied on immunoSEQ multiplex PCR, and the TCRdb table lists in-frame clones only, not all of them. Altogether about 240,000 clones are present, around 87% being singletons, with the ten largest covering 1% to 1.5%. General study findings and limits: Specific recognition of CMV antigens was confirmed in vitro for a few chains (all CMV-associated). Associated with cytomegalovirus, according to the listing, were some 150 TCR beta chains.

A word on this clone: Antigen: not known.

From germline, CDR1 is SGHVS and CDR2 FQNEAQ. Trimming cost V 1 base and J 0 bases; bases outside gene matches: 9. CDR3 length: 17 amino acids. This chain joins TRBV7-8 and TRBJ2-7; 7 nucleotides match TRBD1. The receptor's source is a woman in her 30s in good health and CMV-seropositive. Sample: PBMCs. The CDR3: CASSLVIGGPSSYEQYF. The CDR3 region has the DNA TGTGCCAGCAGCTTAGTTATAGGGGGCCCGAGCTCCTACGAGCAGTACTTC. Combining the CDR3 with reference TRBV7-8 and TRBJ2-7 gives the whole variable domain GAGVSQSPRYKVAKRGQDVALRCDPISGHVSLFWYQQALGQGPEFLTYFQNEAQLDKSGLPSDRFFAERPEGSVSTLKIQRTQQEDSAVYLCASSLVIGGPSSYEQYFGPGTRLTVT.